These T cell receptor beta chains were read from a single sample in a study of CD8 T cells in Susac syndrome. TCRdb used MiXCR to reprocess the immunoSEQ multiplex PCR reads, holding one entry per CDR3 protein. The table includes about 150,000 distinct CDR3 sequences, 95% detected once. Sequenced sample: CD4+ T cells from PBMCs. The receptors were sampled from a human donor with Susac syndrome. CDR3s include the opening cysteine and the closing phenylalanine or tryptophan. D genes are given only for firm matches. Part of the rows lack a size; the others show once, few, many or a class for expanded clones.

abundance,v_gene,len,d_gene,j_gene,CDR3nt,CDR3aa
-,TRBV6-5,14,-,TRBJ2-4,TGTGCCAGCAGTAACAGGGTTTTTGGAAACATTCAGTACTTC,CASSNRVFGNIQYF
-,TRBV6-5,13,-,TRBJ1-3,TGTGCCAGCAGTTACGCCGCTGGAAACACCATATATTTT,CASSYAAGNTIYF
-,TRBV7-8,17,-,TRBJ2-5,TGTGCCAGCAGCCAAGGTCGGTGGGCAGCGGTGGTAGAGACCCAGTACTTC,CASSQGRWAAVVETQYF
-,TRBV20-1,12,-,TRBJ2-4,TGCAGTGCCCGATCCCGGGCAAACATTCAGTACTTC,CSARSRANIQYF
-,TRBV2,13,-,TRBJ2-5,TGTGCCAGCAGCGTAGAAGCTGGGGAGACCCAGTACTTC,CASSVEAGETQYF
few,TRBV24-1,13,-,TRBJ2-5,TGTGCCACCAGTGATCCCGGGGGAGAGACCCAGTACTTC,CATSDPGGETQYF
-,TRBV13,13,-,TRBJ1-6,TGTGCCAGCAGCTTTTACTCTAATTCACCCCTCCACTTT,CASSFYSNSPLHF
-,TRBV5-1,13,-,TRBJ2-3,TGCGCCAGCAGCCCATGGTCGGCCGTGACGCAGTATTTT,CASSPWSAVTQYF
-,TRBV4-1,15,-,TRBJ1-3,TGCGCCAGCAGCCTAACACTGTTCGAAGGAAACACCATATATTTT,CASSLTLFEGNTIYF
-,TRBV29-1,14,TRBD1,TRBJ1-1,TGCAGCGTTCAAGCCTCAGGGGGCGGGACTGAAGCTTTCTTT,CSVQASGGGTEAFF
-,TRBV5-4,16,TRBD1,TRBJ2-1,TGTGCCAGCAGCTTCGATGGACAGGGTTCCTACAATGAGCAGTTCTTC,CASSFDGQGSYNEQFF
-,TRBV20-1,12,-,TRBJ1-2,TGCAGTGCTAAAGGGAGCGACTATGGCTACACCTTC,CSAKGSDYGYTF
-,TRBV6-5,13,-,TRBJ2-7,TGTGCCAGCAGTAGAGAGAGGTCCTACGAGCAGTACTTC,CASSRERSYEQYF
-,TRBV5-6,13,-,TRBJ1-2,TGTGCCAGCAGCTTGACGGGGGTTTATGGCTACACCTTC,CASSLTGVYGYTF
-,TRBV9,16,TRBD2,TRBJ2-3,TGTGCCAGCAGCGTAGCGCTAGCGGGGGGCGCAGATACGCAGTATTTT,CASSVALAGGADTQYF
-,TRBV27,15,-,TRBJ2-7,TGTGCCAGCAGTTTGTTGGGGGCGGCCTCCTACGAGCAGTACTTC,CASSLLGAASYEQYF
-,TRBV18,13,TRBD1,TRBJ1-5,TGTGCCAGCACAGGGGATCGCAATCAGCCCCAGCATTTT,CASTGDRNQPQHF
-,TRBV28,12,TRBD1,TRBJ1-2,TGTGCCAGCACTACAGGGGGCAGTGGCTACACCTTC,CASTTGGSGYTF
-,TRBV6-2/TRBV6-3,13,-,TRBJ2-7,TGTGCCAGCAGTTACGTAAGCGGCTACGAGCAGTACTTC,CASSYVSGYEQYF
-,TRBV5-6,15,-,TRBJ2-1,TGTGCCAGCAGCGTGACCGTGCGGGGCTACAATGAGCAGTTCTTC,CASSVTVRGYNEQFF
-,TRBV10-3,12,TRBD1,TRBJ2-7,TGTGCCATCGAAAACGCAGGGGGCGAGCAGTACTTC,CAIENAGGEQYF
-,TRBV20-1,15,TRBD2,TRBJ2-7,TGCAGTGCTAGAGGGGGCAGCGGGGTCTCCTACGAGCAGTACTTC,CSARGGSGVSYEQYF
-,TRBV12-3/TRBV12-4,16,-,TRBJ2-2,TGTGCCAGCAGTTCCGACCCGGGACGCCAGAATAGGGAGCTGTTTTTT,CASSSDPGRQNRELFF
-,TRBV20-1,15,TRBD1,TRBJ1-4,TGCAGTGCTAGAGATCGCAGGGGGGCAGGTGAAAAACTGTTTTTT,CSARDRRGAGEKLFF
-,TRBV12-3/TRBV12-4,13,-,TRBJ1-4,TGTGCCAGCAGTTTGCAGGGTCGAGAAAAACTGTTTTTT,CASSLQGREKLFF
-,TRBV9,15,-,TRBJ1-3,TGTGCCAGCAGCGTAGGTGGAAAAGCTGGAAACACCATATATTTT,CASSVGGKAGNTIYF
-,TRBV20-1,17,TRBD1,TRBJ2-7,TGCAGTGCTAGTCCGGAACAGGGGCGAAAAGTCTGGGCCGAGCAGTACTTC,CSASPEQGRKVWAEQYF
-,TRBV20-1,12,-,TRBJ1-2,TGCAGTGCGGCAGGGCGATACTATGGCTACACCTTC,CSAAGRYYGYTF
-,TRBV20-1,15,-,TRBJ1-1,TGCAGTGCTAGAAAGACGGGGACAACGATTACTGAAGCTTTCTTT,CSARKTGTTITEAFF
-,TRBV15,16,-,TRBJ1-2,TGTGCCACCAGCAGAGTGGGTGTGGGAGGAGACTATGGCTACACCTTC,CATSRVGVGGDYGYTF
-,TRBV12-3/TRBV12-4,11,-,TRBJ1-1,TGTGCCAGCACTCTGACGGATCAAGCTTTCTTT,CASTLTDQAFF
-,TRBV3-1,13,-,TRBJ2-7,TGTGCCAGCAGCCAAGCGGCAGGTCCCGAGCAGTACTTC,CASSQAAGPEQYF
-,TRBV20-1,13,-,TRBJ2-5,TGCAGTGCTAGTTCCCTGTACCAAGAGACCCAGTACTTC,CSASSLYQETQYF
-,TRBV9,14,TRBD2,TRBJ2-1,TGTGCCAGCAGCGCCCTCGGGACTAGCGTTGAGCAGTTCTTC,CASSALGTSVEQFF
-,TRBV25-1,15,-,TRBJ1-4,TGTGCCAGCAGTGGGGACACTCAAGGACATGAAAAACTGTTTTTT,CASSGDTQGHEKLFF
-,TRBV3-1,14,-,TRBJ1-6,TGTGCCAGCAGCCTAAGGGAGGATAATTCACCCCTCCACTTT,CASSLREDNSPLHF
once,TRBV20-1,13,-,TRBJ1-6,TGCAGTGCTAGAGTTGGGAACGAATCACCCCTCCACTTT,CSARVGNESPLHF
-,TRBV29-1,11,-,TRBJ1-2,TGCAGCGTTGATAGGGCCTATGGCTACACCTTC,CSVDRAYGYTF
once,TRBV20-1,13,-,TRBJ2-7,TGCAGTGCTAGAGATCTTGGAGTCTACGAGCAGTACTTC,CSARDLGVYEQYF
-,TRBV7-2,14,-,TRBJ1-2,TGTGCCAGCAGCCCCACGACAGTGAGGGGCGGCTACACCTTC,CASSPTTVRGGYTF
-,TRBV7-9,14,TRBD1,TRBJ2-7,TGTGCCAGCAGCTCCGCGGGGACAGGGGGCGAGCAGTACTTC,CASSSAGTGGEQYF
once,TRBV9,14,-,TRBJ1-1,TGTGCCAGCAGCGTCTCGACCGTGAACACTGAAGCTTTCTTT,CASSVSTVNTEAFF
-,TRBV25-1,13,-,TRBJ1-2,TGTGCCAGCAGTCCAGGGAGGGCCCATGGCTACACCTTC,CASSPGRAHGYTF
-,TRBV20-1,15,TRBD2,TRBJ2-1,TGCAGTGCTCATCGGCGACTAGCGGAATACAATGAGCAGTTCTTC,CSAHRRLAEYNEQFF
-,TRBV3-1,15,TRBD1,TRBJ1-6,TGTGCCAGCAGCCAAACAGGGGCTGATAATTCACCCCTCCACTTT,CASSQTGADNSPLHF
-,TRBV20-1,13,-,TRBJ1-1,TGCAGTGCTAGAGTGGGGGCGAACACTGAAGCTTTCTTT,CSARVGANTEAFF
-,TRBV20-1,13,TRBD1,TRBJ1-2,TGCAGTGCTCTCGGACAGGAGGGCTATGGCTACACCTTC,CSALGQEGYGYTF
-,TRBV29-1,15,-,TRBJ2-4,TGCAGCGTTGAGTTGGGGGGCGCAGCCAAAAACATTCAGTACTTC,CSVELGGAAKNIQYF
-,TRBV20-1,14,-,TRBJ1-6,TGCAGTGCTCGGGCAGGGCCACCCCAGTCACCCCTCCACTTT,CSARAGPPQSPLHF
-,TRBV24-1,8,-,TRBJ1-5,TGTGCCACCAGTGATCGGCATTTT,CATSDRHF
-,TRBV7-8,14,TRBD1,TRBJ2-5,TGTGCCAGCAGCTGGACAGGGGGATTTGAGACCCAGTACTTC,CASSWTGGFETQYF
-,TRBV9,15,-,TRBJ1-1,TGTGCCAGCAGCGTAGGGGTGGGAGGGGGCACTGAAGCTTTCTTT,CASSVGVGGGTEAFF